The next 29 T cell receptor beta chains were all read from a single sample in a study of CD8 T cells in ankylosing spondylitis. Study-wide results and limits: One TCR beta motif, made up of roughly 8 highly homologous variants, appeared characteristic of ankylosing spondylitis blood.

Antigens of these TCRs are unknown. TCRdb reprocessed the 5' RACE reads with MiXCR, giving one entry per CDR3 protein. This table has about 500,000 distinct CDR3 sequences, approximately 5% appearing once. The sequenced sample consisted of blood, either unsorted or a sorted T cell fraction (not recorded which). The receptors derive from a male donor with ankylosing spondylitis.

This clonotype has at least ten counts. The chain couples TRBV10-2 to TRBJ1-1; a weak D match, TRBD1 (6 bases). CDR1 WSHSY and CDR2 SAAADI come from the germline V gene. Trimming removed 5 bases at V and 1 base at J, with 8 bases between. This CDR3 is built from 13 residues. The CDR3 is CASSRDKNTEAFF. CDR3 bases: TGCGCCAGCAGTCGGGACAAGAACACTGAAGCTTTCTTT.

This clonotype came up many times. The V call is TRBV4-3, the J call TRBJ1-2; D is ambiguous. Trimming stripped 0 bases from V and 6 bases from J, with 11 bases between. The V gene's germline CDR1 is LGHNA and CDR2 YSLEER. This CDR3 is built from 14 residues. The CDR3 protein is CASSQEIGTDGYTF. Written as DNA, the CDR3 is TGCGCCAGCAGCCAAGAGATCGGTACAGATGGCTACACCTTC.

This clonotype has ten or more counts. This chain uses TRBV27 with TRBJ2-3; 8 nucleotides align to TRBD1. The germline V gene has CDR1 MNHEY and CDR2 SMNVEV (reference sequence). CDR3 length: 15 residues. J gave up 2 bases and V 1 base, and 2 bases lay outside the gene matches. The CDR3 DNA reads as TGTGCCAGCAGTTTATGGGGACAGGTCACAGATACGCAGTATTTT. Translation gives CASSLWGQVTDTQYF.

This clonotype occurred a few times. The gene calls are TRBV28 and TRBJ1-5; D is uncertain. CDR3 size: 12 residues. V shed 11 bases and J shed 2 bases, with 10 bases lying between them. Germline V CDR1 and CDR2: MDHEN, SYDVKM. This CDR3 is CASESRNQPQHF. As DNA, the CDR3 is TGTGCCTCCGAGTCTCGCAATCAGCCCCAGCATTTT.

This clonotype has a count of ten or more. J is TRBJ2-5 and V is TRBV7-2, with 9 bases fitting TRBD1. V shed 3 bases and J 5 bases; nucleotides not matched to a gene: 7. Germline CDR1 reads SGHTA; CDR2 reads FQGNSA. The CDR3 loop spans 15 amino acids. In DNA form, the CDR3 reads TGTGCCAGCAGCTTCGACAGGGGGGGTTTGGAGACCCAGTACTTC. This encodes CASSFDRGGLETQYF.

This clonotype appeared many times. V is TRBV29-1 and J is TRBJ2-7, with TRBD2 identical over 7 bases. The CDR3 runs 12 residues. Germline values: CDR1 SQVTM, CDR2 ANQGSEA. After removal of 4 bases from V and 5 bases from J, the junction contained 5 bases not matched to a gene. The CDR3 reads CSVGWGGDEQYF. The CDR3 DNA reads TGCAGCGTTGGATGGGGGGGAGACGAGCAGTACTTC.

This clonotype was detected ten times or more. V and J are TRBV29-1 and TRBJ1-1; TRBD1 matches 9 bases. This CDR3 contains 13 residues. V shed 2 bases, J shed 3 bases, and the junction held 1 base outside the gene matches. CDR1 SQVTM and CDR2 ANQGSEA come from the germline V gene. CDR3 loop: CSVEWTGDTEAFF. For the CDR3, the DNA is TGCAGCGTTGAATGGACAGGGGACACTGAAGCTTTCTTT.

V usage is TRBV9 and J usage is TRBJ2-1; D possibly corresponds to TRBD2 (6 bases). CDR1 and CDR2 (germline): SGDLS, YYNGEE. The CDR3 loop spans 18 amino acids. Trimming shortened V by 0 bases and J by 1 base, and 17 bases separated the two germline ends. The CDR3 bases are TGTGCCAGCAGCGTAGCTGCGGGAAGGAGGCTGTCCTACAATGAGCAGTTCTTC. Its translation is CASSVAAGRRLSYNEQFF.

This clonotype has at least ten counts. The rearrangement uses TRBV5-1 and TRBJ1-1; a weak D match, TRBD1 (5 bases). Per germline, CDR1 SGHRS and CDR2 YFSETQ. CDR3 length equals 14 residues. Trimming took off 0 bases at V and 3 bases at J, with 9 bases between the two ends. The DNA for the CDR3 is TGCGCCAGCAGCTTGGATGGGGACGACACTGAAGCTTTCTTT. It yields the protein CASSLDGDDTEAFF.

This clonotype was observed at least ten times. The chain joins TRBV4-3 to TRBJ2-3; unclear D gene. V lost 4 bases, J lost 2 bases, and 10 bases lay in between. The CDR3 is 14 amino acids. Germline V gene data show CDR1 as LGHNA and CDR2 as YSLEER. CDR3 region: CASSLLQVTDTQYF. For the CDR3, the DNA is TGCGCCAGCAGCCTCCTGCAGGTCACAGATACGCAGTATTTT.

This clonotype was counted between two and nine times. The J gene is TRBJ1-1, the V gene TRBV3-1; 7 nucleotides match TRBD1. This CDR3 has 13 residues. With 4 bases clipped from V and 7 bases from J, the junction kept 6 bases outside the gene matches. CDR1 LGHDT and CDR2 YNNKEL come from the germline V gene (reference sequence). The CDR3 is CASSPDRASEAFF. CDR3 sequence (DNA): TGTGCCAGCAGCCCTGACAGGGCCAGTGAAGCTTTCTTT.

This clonotype appeared many times. The V call is TRBV10-3, the J call TRBJ2-3; D is ambiguous. The germline CDR1 and CDR2 sequences are ENHRY and SYGVKD. This CDR3 contains 16 residues. V lost 4 bases, J lost 1 base, and 15 bases lay in between. The CDR3 spells CAISVKSTSGTDTQYF. CDR3 nucleotides: TGTGCCATCAGTGTGAAGTCTACCTCTGGCACAGATACGCAGTATTTT.

This clonotype was detected ten times or more. V and J are TRBV10-2 and TRBJ2-7, with 7 bases matching TRBD1. Germline V gene data show CDR1 as WSHSY and CDR2 as SAAADI. Losses at the gene ends were 10 bases for V and 6 bases for J; bases not matched to a gene: 6. CDR3 length equals 11 residues. The CDR3 here is CATQGGLEQYF. Here the CDR3 DNA reads TGCGCCACTCAAGGGGGCCTCGAGCAGTACTTC.

This clonotype was counted many times. A much larger clonotype is one base distant, so this may be a read error. No conserved phenylalanine or tryptophan is present at the end of the CDR3, so a read error is the likely explanation. The rearrangement uses TRBV20-1 and TRBJ2-3; 7 nucleotides line up with TRBD1. CDR1 is DFQATT, CDR2 SNEGSKA, per germline (reference sequence). The CDR3 covers 11 residues. V trimming: 5 bases; J trimming: 6 bases; junction bases outside the gene matches: 2. CDR3 nucleotide sequence: TGCAGTGCTTTACAGGGGGATACGCAGTATTTG. It encodes CSALQGDTQYL.

This clonotype was recorded at least ten times. V usage is TRBV5-1 and J usage is TRBJ2-7; tentative D call: TRBD1 (6 bases). Germline-derived CDR1 and CDR2 are SGHRS and YFSETQ. This CDR3 spans 14 amino acids. Trimming removed 4 bases from V and 0 bases from J, with 11 bases in between. CDR3 residues: CASSGGQNSYEQYF. Written as DNA, the CDR3 is TGCGCCAGCAGCGGAGGACAGAACTCCTACGAGCAGTACTTC.

This clonotype was found a few times. CDR3 coding DNA: TGTGCCAGCAGTTTATACCAGGGTACGGGAGCTTTCTTT. It encodes CASSLYQGTGAFF. This rearrangement joins TRBV27 to TRBJ1-1; D is possibly TRBD1 (5 bases). This CDR3 has 13 residues. Germline values: CDR1 MNHEY, CDR2 SMNVEV (reference sequence). The V end was cut by 1 base, the J end by 10 bases, with 13 bases between.

This clonotype was seen many times. The V and J genes are TRBV5-6 and TRBJ1-6; the D is unclear. Deletions cut 2 bases from V and 9 bases from J, with 6 bases between. The V gene's germline CDR1 is SGHDT and CDR2 YYEEEE. The CDR3 length is 12 residues. CDR3 sequence reads: CASSFRFSPLHF. The DNA for the CDR3 is TGTGCCAGCAGCTTTAGATTTTCACCCCTCCACTTT.

In this sample, this clonotype turned up many times. CDR3 region: CASSETWKLFF. CDR3 nucleotide sequence: TGTGCCAGCAGTGAAACCTGGAAACTGTTTTTT. The chain carries TRBV6-1 and TRBJ1-4; D is unresolved. Between the trimmed V and J ends, which lost 2 bases and 11 bases, there was a span of 6 bases. The length of the CDR3 is 11 residues. The V gene's germline CDR1 is MNHNS and CDR2 SASEGT.

This clonotype was seen repeatedly, ten times or more. The rearrangement uses TRBV20-1 and TRBJ1-6, with 7 nucleotides matching TRBD1. After removal of 3 bases from V and 2 bases from J, the junction contained 1 base not matched to a gene. Germline-derived CDR1 and CDR2 are DFQATT and SNEGSKA (reference sequence). The CDR3 is 14 amino acids. In nucleotides, the CDR3 is TGCAGTGCTAGGACAGGGCCCTATAATTCACCCCTCCACTTT. Its protein is CSARTGPYNSPLHF.

This clonotype showed up many times. CDR3 in amino acids: CASSPGPRTTEAFF. Written as DNA, the CDR3 is TGTGCCAGCAGTCCCGGACCCAGGACGACTGAAGCTTTCTTT. The chain has TRBV6-1 and TRBJ1-1, with D uncertain. This CDR3 is 14 amino acids long. Germline V gene lookup returns CDR1 MNHNS and CDR2 SASEGT. Trimming shortened V by 5 bases and J by 5 bases, and 15 bases separated the two germline ends.

This clonotype was detected many times. The J gene is TRBJ1-4, the V gene TRBV5-1; D call uncertain. CDR3 size: 14 residues. Germline V gene lookup returns CDR1 SGHRS and CDR2 YFSETQ. V dropped 0 bases and J dropped 8 bases, with 11 bases sitting between them. The CDR3 region has the DNA TGCGCCAGCAGCTTGGTCGGGCCCGGCGAAAAACTGTTTTTT. It is translated as CASSLVGPGEKLFF.

This clonotype was seen at least ten times. This chain joins TRBV21-1 and TRBJ1-2. TRBV21-1 is noted as a pseudogene. The CDR3 covers 10 residues. Here the CDR3 DNA reads TGTGCCAGCAGCAGGGCTGACTACACCTTC. Its protein is CASSRADYTF.

This clonotype was counted many times. V usage is TRBV29-1 and J usage is TRBJ2-3; 11 nucleotides agree with TRBD2. V gave up 6 bases and J gave up 5 bases; unmatched junction bases: 1. Germline values: CDR1 SQVTM, CDR2 ANQGSEA. The CDR3 contains 12 residues. CDR3: CSVGTSGDTQYF. DNA for the CDR3: TGCAGCGTGGGGACTAGCGGAGATACGCAGTATTTT.

This clonotype was counted at least ten times. The V and J genes are TRBV29-1 and TRBJ2-2, with no clear D. Trimming left V 5 bases short and J 2 bases short, with 12 bases between. This CDR3 contains 14 residues. Germline-derived CDR1 and CDR2 are SQVTM and ANQGSEA. The CDR3 DNA sequence: TGCAGCGTTAGGAATCGCACTAACACCGGGGAGCTGTTTTTT. Translating it yields CSVRNRTNTGELFF.

The chain employs TRBV5-1 and TRBJ2-7; D is possibly TRBD1 or TRBD2 (6 bases each). Deletions cut 1 base from V and 4 bases from J, with 15 bases between. CDR1 SGHRS and CDR2 YFSETQ come from the germline V gene. This CDR3 contains 15 residues. The CDR3 DNA reads TGCGCCAGCAGCTTGATGGGGGGCTCGCGTTACGAGCAGTACTTC. Translating gives CASSLMGGSRYEQYF.

The gene calls are TRBV9 and TRBJ2-5; 7 bases match TRBD2. This CDR3 has 12 amino acids. Germline trimming cut 5 bases from V and 4 bases from J; bases unmatched to any gene: 2. Looked up from germline, CDR1 is SGDLS and CDR2 is YYNGEE. As DNA, the CDR3 is TGTGCCAGCAGAGGACTAGGAGAGACCCAGTACTTC. Amino acid sequence: CASRGLGETQYF.

In this sample, this clonotype turned up many times. The chain has TRBV20-1 and TRBJ1-5, with D unclear. This CDR3 is 12 amino acids long. The germline gives CDR1 DFQATT, CDR2 SNEGSKA (reference sequence). V was pared by 6 bases and J by 5 bases, with 11 bases between. The CDR3 region is CSALRGDQPQHF. CDR3 DNA sequence: TGCAGTGCCCTCCGGGGAGATCAGCCCCAGCATTTT.

This clonotype was found a few times. The chain recombines TRBV2 with TRBJ2-7; D might be TRBD1 or TRBD2, each matching 5 bases. This CDR3 comprises 16 residues. Germline CDR1 is SNHLY and CDR2 is FYNNEI. Trimming removed 4 bases at V and 0 bases at J, with 16 bases between. The DNA for the CDR3 is TGTGCCAGCAGTGGGGACGGGCCCCTGAGCTCCTACGAGCAGTACTTC. It yields the protein CASSGDGPLSSYEQYF.

This clonotype occurred many times. The chain combines TRBV5-5 with TRBJ2-5, with unresolved D. Germline lookup yields CDR1 SGHKS and CDR2 YYEKEE (reference sequence). This CDR3 comprises 14 residues. V lost 4 bases and J lost 0, with 10 bases in between. CDR3 in DNA: TGTGCCAGCAGCCCTCGGACGTACCAAGAGACCCAGTACTTC. Its translation: CASSPRTYQETQYF.